The present T cell receptor (beta chain) was sequenced within a study of post-analysis software for immune sequencing data. The wider study: Both relapsing-remitting and secondary progressive multiple sclerosis featured among the disease courses, as did progressive-relapsing multiple sclerosis.

With regard to this clonotype: Its antigen is unknown.

The CDR3 has 12 residues. V was trimmed by 5 bases and J by 8 bases, leaving 12 bases between them. Germline loops: CDR1 SGHTA, CDR2 FQGNSA. Unique-molecular-identifier-tagged TCR beta cDNA libraries were used. With roughly 0.85 to 11 million T cells as the source, some 510,000 cDNA molecules resulted. TCRdb itself ran the PCR reads through MiXCR, one entry per CDR3 protein. The sample records almost 700,000 distinct CDR3 sequences, 55% to 60% being singletons. General study results and limits: When the samples were clustered directly with F measure, those that had been prepared in the same batch showed strong co-clustering. Higher frequency in patients than in controls was seen for about five TRBV segments, with TRBV5-6, TRBV5-1 and TRBV20-1 among them.

The material sequenced was blood. This chain uses TRBV7-2 with TRBJ1-2; D gene unclear. This receptor was obtained from a girl aged 2-10 years with multiple sclerosis. The CDR3 DNA is TGTGCCAGCAGCCCCGGAGCGGAAGGCTACACCTTC. Protein product: CASSPGAEGYTF.